This TCR beta chain was observed in a study of response to subunit inactivated influenza vaccine. Study-wide findings and caveats: It was suggested by the authors that few new T cells are recruited by each seasonal influenza vaccination.

This clonotype was seen many times. Its antigen is not identified. TCRdb re-called the RT-PCR reads with MiXCR, one entry per CDR3 protein. The sample records fewer than 600,000 distinct CDR3 sequences, approximately 7.8% being singletons. Germline CDR1 and CDR2: MNHEY and SVGAGI. This CDR3 region has 17 residues. Trimming took 2 bases from V and 1 from J, leaving 17 bases between them. This specimen consisted of PBMCs from blood, obtained roughly 24 months after vaccination. The gene calls are TRBV6-5 and TRBJ1-2, with D unclear. This clonotype originated in a man aged 50-75 years who received an inactivated influenza vaccine. The CDR3 sequence is CASSYLIRAPSNYGYTF. Written as DNA, the CDR3 is TGTGCCAGCAGTTACCTAATTCGGGCGCCGAGTAACTATGGCTACACCTTC.